The 8 T cell receptor beta chains listed next were all sequenced from one sample in a study of neurological immune-mediated disorders. MiXCR, run by TCRdb on the 5' RACE reads, gives a single entry per CDR3 protein. The table shows about 44,000 distinct CDR3 sequences, with roughly 21% occurring only once. Time point here: technical triplicate 3. Source material: PBMCs. These receptor sequences come from a man aged 55-75 years with HTLV-1-associated myelopathy (HAM/TSP).

There are many counts of this clonotype. This chain connects TRBV19 to TRBJ1-1; perhaps TRBD1 as D (5 bases). Germline V gene data show CDR1 as LNHDA and CDR2 as SQIVND (reference sequence). Between the trimmed V and J ends, which lost 5 bases and 11 bases, there was a span of 15 bases. The CDR3 consists of 12 residues. The CDR3, as DNA: TGTGCCAGTAGTCCGCGGGACCTAGCGGCTTTCTTT. The encoded protein is CASSPRDLAAFF.

This clonotype was detected only a few times. The chain joins TRBV19 to TRBJ1-2, with 7 positions matching TRBD1. Germline lookup yields CDR1 LNHDA and CDR2 SQIVND (reference sequence). Losses at the gene ends were 6 bases for V and 4 bases for J; bases not matched to a gene: 11. CDR3 length equals 15 residues. Here the CDR3 reads CASRQERDRAYGYTF. For the CDR3, the DNA is TGTGCCAGTAGACAAGAAAGAGACAGGGCCTATGGCTACACCTTC.

This clonotype was detected ten times or more. The CDR3 region has the DNA TGTGCCAGCAGCTTTCAGGGGGCAGGGGGCAACTTTGAGCAGTTCTTC. Residues: CASSFQGAGGNFEQFF. The rearrangement joins TRBV7-2 to TRBJ2-1; TRBD1 matches 8 bases. Unmatched junction bases numbered 13, after V lost 3 bases and J lost 9 bases. The CDR3 contains 16 residues. CDR1 and CDR2 from the germline V gene are SGHTA and FQGNSA.

This clonotype was picked up many times. The chain is built from TRBV5-1 and TRBJ2-3, with D perhaps TRBD1 or TRBD2 (6 bases each). The CDR3 consists of 15 residues. Trimming took off 4 bases at V and 4 bases at J, with 16 bases between the two ends. The germline V gene encodes CDR1 SGHRS and CDR2 YFSETQ. CDR3 loop: CASSPGRGAADTQYF. The DNA of the CDR3 is TGCGCCAGCAGCCCTGGTAGGGGGGCGGCAGATACGCAGTATTTT.

This clonotype came up many times. The chain carries TRBV20-1 and TRBJ1-3, with D perhaps TRBD1 (5 bases). This CDR3 has 15 residues. The germline V gene has CDR1 DFQATT and CDR2 SNEGSKA (reference sequence). Deletions cut 3 bases from V and 9 bases from J, with 21 bases between. The CDR3 sequence: CSASPLGQTFTTIYF. The CDR3 region has the DNA TGCAGTGCTAGTCCCCTAGGACAAACATTTACCACCATATATTTT.

This clonotype has at least ten counts. This chain uses TRBV7-9 with TRBJ2-1; D is perhaps TRBD1 (6 bases). The CDR3 contains 13 residues. Germline V gene lookup returns CDR1 SEHNR and CDR2 FQNEAQ (reference sequence). The germline V and J ends were trimmed by 5 bases and 4 bases, with 9 bases remaining between them. The CDR3 loop reads CASSPGQYNEQFF. CDR3 nucleotide sequence: TGTGCCAGCAGCCCTGGACAGTACAATGAGCAGTTCTTC.

The chain joins TRBV5-1 to TRBJ2-1; 7 nucleotides match TRBD2. This CDR3 spans 13 amino acids. CDR1 is SGHRS, CDR2 YFSETQ, per germline. J was trimmed by 14 bases and V by 2 bases; bases with no gene match: 10. In DNA form, the CDR3 reads TGCGCCAGCAGCTTACTCGGACTAGACGGGGAGTTCTTC. Amino acid sequence: CASSLLGLDGEFF.

This clonotype has a count of ten or more. V usage is TRBV5-1 and J usage is TRBJ2-5; the D call may be TRBD1 or TRBD2 (5 bases each). CDR1 is SGHRS, CDR2 YFSETQ, per germline. The CDR3 is made up of 14 amino acids. V was trimmed by 5 bases and J by 0 bases, leaving 11 bases between them. CDR3 bases: TGCGCCAGCAGACCCGGGACCAACCAAGAGACCCAGTACTTC. Protein sequence: CASRPGTNQETQYF.